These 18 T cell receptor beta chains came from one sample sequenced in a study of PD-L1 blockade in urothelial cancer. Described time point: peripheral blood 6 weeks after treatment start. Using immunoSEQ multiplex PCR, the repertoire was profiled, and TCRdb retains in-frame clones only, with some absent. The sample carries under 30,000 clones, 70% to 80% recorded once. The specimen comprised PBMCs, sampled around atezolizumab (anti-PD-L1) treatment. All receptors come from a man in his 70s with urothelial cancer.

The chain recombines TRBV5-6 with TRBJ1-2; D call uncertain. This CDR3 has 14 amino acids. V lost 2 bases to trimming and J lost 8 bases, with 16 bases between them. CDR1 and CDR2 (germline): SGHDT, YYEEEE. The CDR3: CASSFGTELSGYTF. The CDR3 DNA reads TGTGCCAGCAGCTTTGGAACGGAGCTTTCCGGCTACACCTTC.

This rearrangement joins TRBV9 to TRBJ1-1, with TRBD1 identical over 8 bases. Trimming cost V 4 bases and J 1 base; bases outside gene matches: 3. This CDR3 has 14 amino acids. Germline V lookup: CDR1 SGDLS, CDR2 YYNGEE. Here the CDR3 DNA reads TGTGCCAGCAGCCCCGGGACAGGGAACACTGAAGCTTTCTTT. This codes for CASSPGTGNTEAFF.

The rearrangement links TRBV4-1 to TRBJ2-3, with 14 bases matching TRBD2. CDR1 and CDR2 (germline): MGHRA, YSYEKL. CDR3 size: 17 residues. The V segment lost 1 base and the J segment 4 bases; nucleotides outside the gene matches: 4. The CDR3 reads CASSQARTSGGSDTQYF. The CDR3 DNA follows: TGCGCCAGCAGCCAAGCCCGGACTAGCGGGGGGTCAGATACGCAGTATTTT.

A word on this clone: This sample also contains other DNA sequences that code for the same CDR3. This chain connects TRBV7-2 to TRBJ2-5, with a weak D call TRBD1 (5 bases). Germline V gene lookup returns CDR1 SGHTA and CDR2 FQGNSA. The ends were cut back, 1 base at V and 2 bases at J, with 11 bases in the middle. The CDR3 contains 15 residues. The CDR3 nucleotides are TGTGCCAGCAGCTTAGGGCAGGGAAGTCAAGAGACCCAGTACTTC. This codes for CASSLGQGSQETQYF.

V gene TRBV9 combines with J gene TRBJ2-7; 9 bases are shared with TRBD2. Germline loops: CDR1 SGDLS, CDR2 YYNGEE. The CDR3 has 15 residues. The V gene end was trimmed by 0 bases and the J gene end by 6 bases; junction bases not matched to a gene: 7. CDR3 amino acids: CASSVASSGSGEQYF. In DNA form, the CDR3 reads TGTGCCAGCAGCGTAGCCAGTAGCGGGAGTGGCGAGCAGTACTTC.

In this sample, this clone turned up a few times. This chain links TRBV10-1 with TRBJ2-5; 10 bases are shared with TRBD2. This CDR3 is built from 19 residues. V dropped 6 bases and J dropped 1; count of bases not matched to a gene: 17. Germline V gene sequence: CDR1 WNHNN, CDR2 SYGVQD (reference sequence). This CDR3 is CASSSLSLAGHGLQETQYF. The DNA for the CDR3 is TGCGCCAGCAGCAGCCTATCACTAGCGGGGCACGGCCTCCAAGAGACCCAGTACTTC.

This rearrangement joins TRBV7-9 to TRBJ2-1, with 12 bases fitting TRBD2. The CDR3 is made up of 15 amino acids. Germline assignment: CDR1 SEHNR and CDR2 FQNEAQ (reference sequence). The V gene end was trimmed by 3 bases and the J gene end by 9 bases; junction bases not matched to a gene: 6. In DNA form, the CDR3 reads TGTGCCAGCAGCTTGCCCGCGGGACTAGCGGGTGAGCAGTTCTTC. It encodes CASSLPAGLAGEQFF.

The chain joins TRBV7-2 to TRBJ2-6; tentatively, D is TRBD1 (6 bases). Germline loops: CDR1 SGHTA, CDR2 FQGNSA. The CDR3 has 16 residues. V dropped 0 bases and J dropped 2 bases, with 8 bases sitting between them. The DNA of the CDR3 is TGTGCCAGCAGCTTAGCAGGGGGAGCTGGGGCCAACGTCCTGACTTTC. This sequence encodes CASSLAGGAGANVLTF.

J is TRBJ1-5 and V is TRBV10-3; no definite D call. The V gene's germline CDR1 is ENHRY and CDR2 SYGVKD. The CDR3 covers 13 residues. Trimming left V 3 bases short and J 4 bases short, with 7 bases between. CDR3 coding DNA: TGTGCCATCAGTGAAACGACAAATCAGCCCCAGCATTTT. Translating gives CAISETTNQPQHF.

The CDR3 bases are TGTGCCAGCAGCGTTTCGGTACTAGCGGGGCTAGACGAGCAGTACTTC. Encoded protein: CASSVSVLAGLDEQYF. The J gene is TRBJ2-7, the V gene TRBV5-4; 10 nucleotides agree with TRBD2. V was pared by 4 bases and J by 5 bases, with 12 bases of the junction left unmatched. CDR1 and CDR2 (germline): SGHNT, YYREEE (reference sequence). This CDR3 contains 16 residues.

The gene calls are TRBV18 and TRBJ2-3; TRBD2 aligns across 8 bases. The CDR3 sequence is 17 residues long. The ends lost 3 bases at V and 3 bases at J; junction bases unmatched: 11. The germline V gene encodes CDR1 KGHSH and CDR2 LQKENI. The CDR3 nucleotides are TGTGCCAGCTCACCTACTAGGACTAGCCAACCGACAGATACGCAGTATTTT. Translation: CASSPTRTSQPTDTQYF. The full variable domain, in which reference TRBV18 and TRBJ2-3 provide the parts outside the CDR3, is NAGVMQNPRHLVRRRGQEARLRCSPMKGHSHVYWYRQLPEEGLKFMVYLQKENIIDESGMPKERFSAEFPKEGPSILRIQQVVRGDSAAYFCASSPTRTSQPTDTQYFGPGTRLTVL.

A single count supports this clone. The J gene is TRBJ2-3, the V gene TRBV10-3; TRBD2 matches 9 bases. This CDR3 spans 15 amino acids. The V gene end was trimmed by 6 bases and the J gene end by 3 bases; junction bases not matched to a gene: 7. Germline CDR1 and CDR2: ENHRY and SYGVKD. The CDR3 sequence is CAIRPTSGPTDTQYF. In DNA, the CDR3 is TGTGCCATCAGGCCTACTAGCGGGCCAACAGATACGCAGTATTTT.

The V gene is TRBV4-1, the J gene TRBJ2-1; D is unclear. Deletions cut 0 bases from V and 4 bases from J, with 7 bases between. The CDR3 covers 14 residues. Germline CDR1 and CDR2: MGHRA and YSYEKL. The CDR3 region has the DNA TGCGCCAGCAGCCAAGAGAGGAATTACAATGAGCAGTTCTTC. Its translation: CASSQERNYNEQFF.

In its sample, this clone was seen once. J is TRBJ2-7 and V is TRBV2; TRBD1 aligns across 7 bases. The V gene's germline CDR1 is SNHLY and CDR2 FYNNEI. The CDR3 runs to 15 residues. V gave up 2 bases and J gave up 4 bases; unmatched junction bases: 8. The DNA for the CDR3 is TGTGCCAGCAGTGAACAGGGGGTGGTGGGGTACGAGCAGTACTTC. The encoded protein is CASSEQGVVGYEQYF.

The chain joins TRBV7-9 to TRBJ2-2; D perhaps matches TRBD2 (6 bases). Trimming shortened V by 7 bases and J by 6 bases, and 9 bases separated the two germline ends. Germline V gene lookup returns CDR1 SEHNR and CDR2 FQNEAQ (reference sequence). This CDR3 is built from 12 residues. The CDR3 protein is CASIGGAGELFF. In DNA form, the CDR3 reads TGTGCCAGCATTGGCGGGGCCGGGGAGCTGTTTTTT.

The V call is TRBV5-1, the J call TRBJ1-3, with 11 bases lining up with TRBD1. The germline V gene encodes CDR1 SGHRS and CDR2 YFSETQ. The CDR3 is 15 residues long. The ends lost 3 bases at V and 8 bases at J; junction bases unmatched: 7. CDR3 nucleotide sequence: TGCGCCAGCAGCTCCGACGGACAGGGGGCAGACACCATATATTTT. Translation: CASSSDGQGADTIYF.

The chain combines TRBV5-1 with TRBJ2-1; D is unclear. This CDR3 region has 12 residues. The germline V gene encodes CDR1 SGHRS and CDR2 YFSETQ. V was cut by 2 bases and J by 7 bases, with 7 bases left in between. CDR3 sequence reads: CASSFTRNEQFF. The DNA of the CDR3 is TGCGCCAGCAGCTTTACGCGGAATGAGCAGTTCTTC.

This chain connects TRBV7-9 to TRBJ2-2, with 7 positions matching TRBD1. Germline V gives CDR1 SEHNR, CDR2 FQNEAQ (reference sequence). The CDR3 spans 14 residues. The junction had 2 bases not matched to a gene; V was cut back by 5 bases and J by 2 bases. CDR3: CASSRGGNTGELFF. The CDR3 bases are TGTGCCAGCAGCCGAGGGGGCAACACCGGGGAGCTGTTTTTT.